Sequencing of this T cell receptor (beta chain) was carried out in a study of T-cell memory formation after mild COVID-19. One entry per CDR3 protein, called by TCRdb with MiXCR from the 5' RACE reads. The top ten hold 20% to 25% of the sample, which has 340,000 or so distinct CDR3 sequences, 10% to 15% seen once. V gave up 4 bases and J gave up 4 bases, with 23 bases separating them. Looked up from germline, CDR1 is SGHNT and CDR2 is YENEEA. CDR3 size: 18 residues. The sample comprised PBMCs or a T cell subset sorted from them (not recorded which). The chain links TRBV11-3 to TRBJ2-1; either TRBD1 or TRBD2 may supply D (5 bases each). This clonotype was sampled from a man aged 18 to 29 who had mild COVID-19 (a few samples of this study predate the infection). Cell type and time point are not known. CDR3 bases: TGTGCCAGCAGCTATCATCAGCCGGGACCGACCCGGTACAATGAGCAGTTCTTC. This sequence encodes CASSYHQPGPTRYNEQFF. Complete variable domain (other parts from reference TRBV11-3 and TRBJ2-1): EAGVVQSPRYKIIEKKQPVAFWCNPISGHNTLYWYLQNLGQGPELLIRYENEEAVDDSQLPKDRFSAERLKGVDSTLKIQPAELGDSAVYLCASSYHQPGPTRYNEQFFGPGTRLTVL.